The present TCR beta chain was sequenced within a study of cytomegalovirus exposure and HLA in healthy donors. PCR involved 60 Vbeta and 13 Jbeta primers. Assay used: immunoSEQ multiplex PCR; TCRdb lists only in-frame clones, some missing. The sample shows 100,000 or so clones, 12% to 15% of them seen only once. This clone was counted a few times. Its specificity is not known. Whole-study findings and limits: Analysis was carried out at a later point, and it linked a missense DCLRE1C variant to TCR beta V- and J-gene trimming. By a later analysis, the bulk of CMV-associated TCR beta chains appeared HLA-restricted.

The clonotype originates from a female donor in good health and CMV-seronegative. Sample: PBMCs.

The CDR3 bases are TGCGCCAGCAGCTGGGGGACAGGCGCCCGATCTGCTTTCTTT. This encodes CASSWGTGARSAFF. This chain joins TRBV5-1 and TRBJ1-1; 8 nucleotides match TRBD1. The length of the CDR3 is 14 residues. CDR1 SGHRS and CDR2 YFSETQ come from the germline V gene. V shed 3 bases, J shed 11 bases, and the junction held 12 bases outside the gene matches.